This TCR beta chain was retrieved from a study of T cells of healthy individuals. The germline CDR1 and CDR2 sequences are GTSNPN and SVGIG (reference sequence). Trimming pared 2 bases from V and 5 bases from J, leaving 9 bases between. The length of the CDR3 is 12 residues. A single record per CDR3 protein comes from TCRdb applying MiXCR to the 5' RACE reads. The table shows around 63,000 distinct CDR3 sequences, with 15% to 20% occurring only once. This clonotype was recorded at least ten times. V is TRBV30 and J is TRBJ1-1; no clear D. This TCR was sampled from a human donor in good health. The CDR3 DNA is TGTGCCTGGAGTCTCAGGATGACTGAAGCTTTCTTT. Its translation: CAWSLRMTEAFF.